This T cell receptor beta chain emerged from a study of shared clonotypes between healthy human individuals. Background on the study: Researchers drew samples from a couple of women and three men aged 18 to 49.

Donors comprised healthy HIV-negative adults lacking recent acute infections or vaccinations. Nashville, Tennessee was home to all donors, who were Caucasian adults. Authors' analysis steps: ImmunoSEQ junction-only sequences lacked quality scores, so their filtering differed. Sequenced by immunoSEQ multiplex PCR; TCRdb stores in-frame clones only, minus some. V and J calls and clone size are copied from that table; D and trimming were computed from the DNA. The data show 470,000 or so clones, 78% seen once. Germline loops: CDR1 SGHVS, CDR2 FQNEAQ. This CDR3 has 16 residues. Between the trimmed V and J ends, which lost 2 bases and 0 bases, there was a span of 11 bases.

The chain employs TRBV7-8 and TRBJ2-1; D is tentatively TRBD1 or TRBD2 (5 bases each). The TCR comes from a woman aged 40 to 50 in good health. Some clones in this sample may be carry-over from other donors' samples. The material sequenced was PBMCs. CDR3 DNA sequence: TGTGCCAGCAGCTTACTCAGAGGGGTCTCCTACAATGAGCAGTTCTTC. This codes for CASSLLRGVSYNEQFF.